The rows below give T cell receptor beta chains drawn from one sample of a study of blood T cell repertoires in COVID-19. Generated by immunoSEQ multiplex PCR, the TCRdb table keeps only in-frame clones and is missing some. Of roughly 50,000 clones listed, 78% are singletons. The sequencing sample was made of peripheral blood. The receptors come from a human donor with active or convalescent COVID-19. The donor label of this sample is uncertain. The CDR3 runs from the conserved cysteine through the conserved F or W. A D gene is named only where the DNA matches it firmly. The size entry is marked missing in some rows and otherwise reads once, few, many or a size class.

v_call: TRBV27; clone_size: NA; d_call: NA; j_call: TRBJ2-7; cdr3_nt: TGTGCCAGCAGCGGGCTAGGGGACTACGAGCAGTACTTC; cdr3_aa: CASSGLGDYEQYF
v_call: TRBV5-4; clone_size: NA; d_call: TRBD2; j_call: TRBJ2-7; cdr3_nt: TGTGCCAGCAGCGTAGACCCGGGACTAGCGGGTTACGAGCAGTACTTC; cdr3_aa: CASSVDPGLAGYEQYF
v_call: TRBV5-1; clone_size: NA; d_call: NA; j_call: TRBJ1-3; cdr3_nt: TGCGCCAGCAGCCCTCAGTCGGGAGGAAACACCATATATTTT; cdr3_aa: CASSPQSGGNTIYF
v_call: TRBV29-1; clone_size: NA; d_call: TRBD1; j_call: TRBJ2-1; cdr3_nt: TGCAGCGTTGACTCTGACAGGGCCTACAATGAGCAGTTCTTC; cdr3_aa: CSVDSDRAYNEQFF
v_call: TRBV7-9; clone_size: few; d_call: NA; j_call: TRBJ2-5; cdr3_nt: TGTGCCAGCAGCCCCCGTGGGGGACTGATACAAGAGACCCAGTACTTC; cdr3_aa: CASSPRGGLIQETQYF
v_call: TRBV4-1; clone_size: many; d_call: TRBD1; j_call: TRBJ2-5; cdr3_nt: TGCGCCAGCAGGCGAGACAGGGTTGGACAAGAGACCCAGTACTTC; cdr3_aa: CASRRDRVGQETQYF
v_call: TRBV19; clone_size: NA; d_call: TRBD1; j_call: TRBJ1-6; cdr3_nt: TGTGCCAGTAGTATCCGGTGGATAGGGACAGGGGATTCACCCCTCCACTTT; cdr3_aa: CASSIRWIGTGDSPLHF
v_call: TRBV14; clone_size: NA; d_call: TRBD1; j_call: TRBJ2-7; cdr3_nt: TGTGCCAGCAGCCAAGACAGGGGGCGCGTCTACGAGCAGTACTTC; cdr3_aa: CASSQDRGRVYEQYF
v_call: TRBV2; clone_size: NA; d_call: TRBD1; j_call: TRBJ1-6; cdr3_nt: TGTGCCGCCCTTGGAACAGGGGACTCACCCCTCCACTTT; cdr3_aa: CAALGTGDSPLHF
v_call: TRBV6-2/TRBV6-3; clone_size: NA; d_call: NA; j_call: TRBJ1-5; cdr3_nt: TGTGCCAGCAGTTACCGACAGGTTCGTAATCAGCCCCAGCATTTT; cdr3_aa: CASSYRQVRNQPQHF
v_call: TRBV19; clone_size: NA; d_call: TRBD1; j_call: TRBJ2-7; cdr3_nt: TGTGCCAGTAGTCGAGGACAGGGGGCGCGGGAGCAGTACTTC; cdr3_aa: CASSRGQGAREQYF
v_call: TRBV30; clone_size: NA; d_call: NA; j_call: TRBJ2-1; cdr3_nt: TGTGCCTGGAGTGTACGGGGGTTCTACAATGAGCAGTTCTTC; cdr3_aa: CAWSVRGFYNEQFF
v_call: TRBV9; clone_size: NA; d_call: TRBD2; j_call: TRBJ2-7; cdr3_nt: TGTGCCAGCAGCGTAGACGGAGCGGGGTCCTACGAGCAGTACTTC; cdr3_aa: CASSVDGAGSYEQYF
v_call: TRBV5-1; clone_size: NA; d_call: NA; j_call: TRBJ2-7; cdr3_nt: TGCGCCAGCAGCCCGACAGCAGCCTACGAGCAGTACTTC; cdr3_aa: CASSPTAAYEQYF
v_call: TRBV6-5; clone_size: NA; d_call: TRBD1; j_call: TRBJ1-4; cdr3_nt: TGTGCCAGCAACCCGACAGGGCCACATGAAAAACTGTTTTTT; cdr3_aa: CASNPTGPHEKLFF
v_call: TRBV6-2/TRBV6-3; clone_size: NA; d_call: TRBD2; j_call: TRBJ2-3; cdr3_nt: TGTGCCAGCAGTTACTCCTATTCCGGGACTAGCGGGAGCACAGATACGCAGTATTTT; cdr3_aa: CASSYSYSGTSGSTDTQYF
v_call: TRBV21-1; clone_size: once; d_call: NA; j_call: TRBJ2-7; cdr3_nt: TGTGCCAGCAGCAAACCAGGACAGGGTGGCCACGAGCAGTACTTC; cdr3_aa: CASSKPGQGGHEQYF
v_call: TRBV16; clone_size: NA; d_call: NA; j_call: TRBJ2-1; cdr3_nt: TGTGCCAGCAGCCGGGACTTCGTCAATGAGCAGTTCTTC; cdr3_aa: CASSRDFVNEQFF
v_call: TRBV19; clone_size: NA; d_call: NA; j_call: TRBJ2-5; cdr3_nt: TGTGCCAGTACCCTGGGGTGGGGGCCCGTGGAGACCCAGTACTTC; cdr3_aa: CASTLGWGPVETQYF
v_call: TRBV28; clone_size: NA; d_call: TRBD2; j_call: TRBJ2-1; cdr3_nt: TGTGCCAGTTCTGGGGGGACTAGCAAAATGGATGAGCAGTTCTTC; cdr3_aa: CASSGGTSKMDEQFF
v_call: TRBV24-1; clone_size: NA; d_call: TRBD1; j_call: TRBJ1-4; cdr3_nt: TGTGCCACCAGTCAGGGGGATTTAGAAAAACTGTTTTTT; cdr3_aa: CATSQGDLEKLFF
v_call: TRBV5-1; clone_size: once; d_call: TRBD1; j_call: TRBJ1-5; cdr3_nt: TGCGCCAGCAGCTTGGAGCACAGGGGGATCAGCAATCAGCCCCAGCATTTT; cdr3_aa: CASSLEHRGISNQPQHF
v_call: TRBV5-8; clone_size: NA; d_call: TRBD1; j_call: TRBJ2-7; cdr3_nt: TGTGCCAGCAGCCTAGGACAGGCCCCGGGTGGGTTGCAGTACTTC; cdr3_aa: CASSLGQAPGGLQYF
v_call: TRBV5-6; clone_size: NA; d_call: NA; j_call: TRBJ1-5; cdr3_nt: TGTGCCAGCAGCTGGGCGCAGGGCGGAAGCAATCAGCCCCAGCATTTT; cdr3_aa: CASSWAQGGSNQPQHF
v_call: TRBV4-1; clone_size: NA; d_call: TRBD1; j_call: TRBJ1-5; cdr3_nt: TGCGCCAGCAGCGACAACTACTATTGGACAGGGGGAGAGCCGCTTAGCAATCAGCCCCAGCATTTT; cdr3_aa: CASSDNYYWTGGEPLSNQPQHF
v_call: TRBV3-1/TRBV3-2; clone_size: many; d_call: NA; j_call: TRBJ2-7; cdr3_nt: TGTGCCAGCAGCCAAGGGGATTTCGGGGTGGGCGAGCAGTACTTC; cdr3_aa: CASSQGDFGVGEQYF
v_call: TRBV14; clone_size: NA; d_call: NA; j_call: TRBJ1-1; cdr3_nt: TGTGCCAGCAGCCAAGAAGGAGGGCGAGGGAACACTGAAGCTTTCTTT; cdr3_aa: CASSQEGGRGNTEAFF
v_call: TRBV2; clone_size: few; d_call: NA; j_call: TRBJ2-7; cdr3_nt: TGTGCCAGCAGTGAAATGCCAGGTATCTACGAGCAGTACTTC; cdr3_aa: CASSEMPGIYEQYF
v_call: TRBV6-1; clone_size: NA; d_call: TRBD1; j_call: TRBJ1-1; cdr3_nt: TGTGCCAGCAGTGCGGACAGGGGTCTCACAAACACTGAAGCTTTCTTT; cdr3_aa: CASSADRGLTNTEAFF
v_call: TRBV5-4; clone_size: NA; d_call: TRBD2; j_call: TRBJ2-1; cdr3_nt: TGTGCCAGCAGCCGAGCCACAGGTACCGGACTAGCCAATGAGCAGTTCTTC; cdr3_aa: CASSRATGTGLANEQFF
v_call: TRBV28; clone_size: NA; d_call: NA; j_call: TRBJ1-2; cdr3_nt: TGTGCCAGCAGCCAGTCGGCGGGGGCGTTCGCGTATCTCTCCCATGGCTACACCTTC; cdr3_aa: CASSQSAGAFAYLSHGYTF
v_call: TRBV5-4; clone_size: NA; d_call: TRBD2; j_call: TRBJ2-3; cdr3_nt: TGTGCCAGCAAAAGATTTTTAGCGGGAGCTGGGACAGATACGCAGTATTTT; cdr3_aa: CASKRFLAGAGTDTQYF
v_call: TRBV5-8; clone_size: NA; d_call: NA; j_call: TRBJ1-4; cdr3_nt: TGTGCCAGCAGCCGGGAGGGGCAGATTAATGAAAAACTGTTTTTT; cdr3_aa: CASSREGQINEKLFF
v_call: TRBV29-1; clone_size: NA; d_call: NA; j_call: TRBJ1-4; cdr3_nt: TGCAGCGTTGTCTCCCCCGAACAGGGCCATAATGAAAAACTGTTTTTT; cdr3_aa: CSVVSPEQGHNEKLFF
v_call: TRBV19; clone_size: once; d_call: TRBD2; j_call: TRBJ2-1; cdr3_nt: TGTGCCAGTACAGCGGGGTGGTTGGGCAATGAGCAGTTCTTC; cdr3_aa: CASTAGWLGNEQFF
v_call: TRBV4-3; clone_size: NA; d_call: NA; j_call: TRBJ1-1; cdr3_nt: TGCGCCAGCAGCCAATCGGGGTTTTTCACTGAAGCTTTCTTT; cdr3_aa: CASSQSGFFTEAFF
v_call: TRBV6-5; clone_size: NA; d_call: NA; j_call: TRBJ1-2; cdr3_nt: TGTGCCAGCTCAGCTAACTATGGCTACACCTTC; cdr3_aa: CASSANYGYTF
v_call: TRBV7-2; clone_size: NA; d_call: TRBD2; j_call: TRBJ2-7; cdr3_nt: TGTGCCAGCGGACCCCGGACTAGCGCCTACGAGCAGTACTTC; cdr3_aa: CASGPRTSAYEQYF
v_call: TRBV5-6; clone_size: NA; d_call: NA; j_call: TRBJ1-2; cdr3_nt: TGTGCCAGCAGTCCGCGGGTAGGCTATGGCTACACCTTC; cdr3_aa: CASSPRVGYGYTF
v_call: TRBV18; clone_size: NA; d_call: TRBD2; j_call: TRBJ2-5; cdr3_nt: TGTGCCAGCTCACCACTCGCGGGAGCCCAAGAGACCCAGTACTTC; cdr3_aa: CASSPLAGAQETQYF
v_call: TRBV7-2; clone_size: NA; d_call: NA; j_call: TRBJ2-7; cdr3_nt: TGTGCCAGCAGCCGTACGCGGATGATCTACGAGCAGTACTTC; cdr3_aa: CASSRTRMIYEQYF
v_call: TRBV2; clone_size: NA; d_call: TRBD1; j_call: TRBJ2-7; cdr3_nt: TGTGCCAGCAGTCTACCGGGACAGGGCATCAACGAGCAGTACTTC; cdr3_aa: CASSLPGQGINEQYF
v_call: TRBV6-2/TRBV6-3; clone_size: NA; d_call: NA; j_call: TRBJ2-7; cdr3_nt: TGTGCCAGCAGTTACTCCACCTACGAGCAGTACTTC; cdr3_aa: CASSYSTYEQYF
v_call: TRBV7-2; clone_size: NA; d_call: NA; j_call: TRBJ1-2; cdr3_nt: TGTGCCAGCAGCGTGAGCCCTAACTATGGCTACACCTTC; cdr3_aa: CASSVSPNYGYTF
v_call: TRBV28; clone_size: NA; d_call: NA; j_call: TRBJ2-4; cdr3_nt: TGTGCCAGCAGTTTAGGAGGAGCCAAAAACATTCAGTACTTC; cdr3_aa: CASSLGGAKNIQYF
v_call: TRBV19; clone_size: NA; d_call: NA; j_call: TRBJ1-1; cdr3_nt: TGTGCCAGTAGTACGCCGGGGTCGGGCACTGAAGCTTTCTTT; cdr3_aa: CASSTPGSGTEAFF